These 29 T cell receptor beta chains share one sample of origin, sequenced in a study of CD8 T cells in Susac syndrome. An amount of RNA that ranged from 0.5 to 1 ug was reverse transcribed with random hexamers. TCRdb processed the immunoSEQ multiplex PCR reads anew with MiXCR; each CDR3 protein has one entry. The sample yields hundreds of thousands of distinct CDR3 sequences, around 84% seen once. The sequencing input was CD8+ T cells from PBMCs. These receptors all come from a human donor with multiple sclerosis.

The V call is TRBV15, the J call TRBJ1-2, with a tentative D call TRBD1 (6 bases). Trimming took 5 bases from V and 6 from J, leaving 13 bases between them. Germline V gives CDR1 LNHNV, CDR2 YYDKDF (reference sequence). The CDR3 spans 13 residues. DNA of the CDR3: TGTGCCACCAGCCCAGGGGAGGGGGATGGCTACACCTTC. Amino acids: CATSPGEGDGYTF. Full variable domain (missing parts from reference TRBV15 and TRBJ1-2): DAMVIQNPRYQVTQFGKPVTLSCSQTLNHNVMYWYQQKSSQAPKLLFHYYDKDFNNEADTPDNFQSRRPNTSFCFLDIRSPGLGDTAMYLCATSPGEGDGYTFGSGTRLTVV.

In this sample, this clonotype turned up a few times. The chain combines TRBV12-3 or TRBV12-4 with TRBJ1-2; the D is unclear. The CDR3 covers 13 residues. V lost 2 bases and J lost 7, with 11 bases in between. CDR3 sequence (DNA): TGTGCCAGCAGTTTACTAGCGTGGAGTGGCTACACCTTC. It encodes CASSLLAWSGYTF.

The J gene is TRBJ2-7, the V gene TRBV29-1; D tentatively fits TRBD1 or TRBD2 (5 bases each). Germline V gene lookup returns CDR1 SQVTM and CDR2 ANQGSEA. The V end was cut by 5 bases, the J end by 9 bases, with 23 bases between. This CDR3 has 14 amino acids. CDR3 sequence reads: CSVLSGTEELGQYF. As DNA, the CDR3 is TGCAGCGTTCTGTCCGGGACGGAGGAACTAGGGCAGTACTTC.

The chain couples TRBV30 to TRBJ2-7, with TRBD1 identical over 9 bases. The CDR3 contains 14 residues. Germline trimming cut 1 base from V and 2 bases from J; bases unmatched to any gene: 3. Germline V CDR1 and CDR2: GTSNPN, SVGIG (reference sequence). The CDR3 DNA reads TGTGCCTGGAGTGAGGGGACAGGGCCCTACGAGCAGTACTTC. Translating gives CAWSEGTGPYEQYF.

The chain carries TRBV7-9 and TRBJ1-2; D unresolved. The length of the CDR3 is 17 residues. V was shortened by 3 bases and J by 5 bases, with 22 bases between the two germline ends. Germline V CDR1 and CDR2: SEHNR, FQNEAQ (reference sequence). The DNA for the CDR3 is TGTGCCAGCAGCTTCCTCCCAGAGAGCCCTCCCTTTTATGGCTACACCTTC. It translates to CASSFLPESPPFYGYTF.

This chain links TRBV2 with TRBJ1-5; tentatively, D is TRBD1 (6 bases). Germline V gene lookup returns CDR1 SNHLY and CDR2 FYNNEI. V was shortened by 6 bases and J by 1 base, with 13 bases between the two germline ends. The CDR3 covers 15 residues. The CDR3 nucleotides are TGTGCCAGCAGGGAGGGACAAAGAAGCAATCAGCCCCAGCATTTT. As protein: CASREGQRSNQPQHF.

The rearrangement joins TRBV9 to TRBJ2-1; 7 bases are shared with TRBD2. The V and J ends lost 0 bases and 0 bases, in that order; junction bases with no gene match: 9. This CDR3 has 18 residues. Germline CDR1 and CDR2: SGDLS and YYNGEE. The CDR3, as DNA: TGTGCCAGCAGCGTAGAGGGTCGAGGCGGGAGCTCCTACAATGAGCAGTTCTTC. It encodes CASSVEGRGGSSYNEQFF.

The V call is TRBV5-1, the J call TRBJ2-1; 10 positions match TRBD1. Germline CDR1 SGHRS, CDR2 YFSETQ. With V trimmed by 3 bases and J by 8 bases, 8 bases remained unmatched. CDR3 length: 15 residues. The CDR3: CASSSVGTGDHEQFF. The CDR3 bases are TGCGCCAGCAGCTCGGTCGGGACAGGGGACCATGAGCAGTTCTTC.

The rearrangement uses TRBV20-1 and TRBJ2-7; D is uncertain. The CDR3 has 15 residues. V was trimmed by 4 bases and J by 4 bases, leaving 20 bases between them. Germline V CDR1 and CDR2: DFQATT, SNEGSKA (reference sequence). The CDR3 DNA sequence: TGCAGTGCTAACAGCGCGGAGTTAATAGGATACGAGCAGTACTTC. The encoded protein is CSANSAELIGYEQYF.

The chain is built from TRBV24-1 and TRBJ2-7, with 8 bases identical to TRBD1. Germline CDR1 is KGHDR and CDR2 is SFDVKD. This CDR3 is 14 amino acids long. J gave up 2 bases and V 4 bases, and 3 bases lay outside the gene matches. The CDR3 coding sequence is TGTGCCACCAGTGACCCGGACAGGGCCTACGAGCAGTACTTC. Translation gives CATSDPDRAYEQYF.

The genes are TRBV6-1 and TRBJ2-7; 8 bases align to TRBD2. Per the germline V gene, CDR1 is MNHNS and CDR2 is SASEGT. The CDR3 runs to 15 residues. V shed 1 base, J shed 3 bases, and the junction held 5 bases outside the gene matches. The CDR3 DNA follows: TGTGCCAGCAGTGAAGGGACTAGCATGGTCTACGAGCAGTACTTC. Its translation: CASSEGTSMVYEQYF.

This clonotype was picked up a small number of times. This chain joins TRBV29-1 and TRBJ1-2, with a tentative D call TRBD1 (5 bases). This CDR3 is built from 11 residues. V was pared by 3 bases and J by 6 bases, with 8 bases between. Germline CDR1 and CDR2: SQVTM and ANQGSEA. CDR3 bases: TGCAGCGTTGAGGGCAGGGATGGCTACACCTTC. Translation: CSVEGRDGYTF.

The chain has TRBV2 and TRBJ2-1, with 8 nucleotides matching TRBD2. The CDR3 is 15 residues long. V was clipped by 10 bases and J by 4 bases; unmatched bases: 12. Per germline, CDR1 SNHLY and CDR2 FYNNEI. The CDR3 bases are TGTGCCACCCAGCGGGGGCGGGAAAAATACAATGAGCAGTTCTTC. As protein: CATQRGREKYNEQFF. The full variable domain, completed using reference TRBV2 and TRBJ2-1, is EPEVTQTPSHQVTQMGQEVILRCVPISNHLYFYWYRQILGQKVEFLVSFYNNEISEKSEIFDDQFSVERPDGSNFTLKIRSTKLEDSAMYFCATQRGREKYNEQFFGPGTRLTVL.

V and J are TRBV5-5 and TRBJ2-1; TRBD2 is a possible D gene (6 bases). V gave up 0 bases and J gave up 6 bases, with 16 bases separating them. This CDR3 contains 16 residues. Germline values: CDR1 SGHKS, CDR2 YYEKEE (reference sequence). In nucleotides, the CDR3 is TGTGCCAGCAGCTTGGGGGGGACTGGAGAGGGCAATGAGCAGTTCTTC. Its translation is CASSLGGTGEGNEQFF.

This clonotype appeared a single time. The V gene is TRBV6-2 or TRBV6-3, the J gene TRBJ2-1, with TRBD2 as a possible D gene (7 bases). Germline values: CDR1 MNHEY, CDR2 SVGEGT. Deletions cut 5 bases from V and 5 bases from J, with 13 bases between. This CDR3 is built from 14 residues. This CDR3 reads CASSRGAMNNEQFF. CDR3 in DNA: TGTGCCAGCAGTCGGGGGGCGATGAACAATGAGCAGTTCTTC.

The chain recombines TRBV7-2 with TRBJ2-3; D uncertain. The germline V gene encodes CDR1 SGHTA and CDR2 FQGNSA. This CDR3 spans 19 amino acids. Trimming shortened V by 2 bases and J by 6 bases, and 27 bases separated the two germline ends. DNA for the CDR3: TGTGCCAGCAGCTTACCGCAGGTGGCATCGTCCTCCCGTGAGGATACGCAGTATTTT. This gives the protein CASSLPQVASSSREDTQYF.

The chain has TRBV25-1 and TRBJ1-1; D is uncertain. The V end lost 7 bases, the J end lost 0 bases, and 3 bases lay between the germline ends. Germline V gene data show CDR1 as MGHDK and CDR2 as SYGVNS. This CDR3 has 11 residues. CDR3 bases: TGTGCCAGCATGGTGAACACTGAAGCTTTCTTT. It translates to CASMVNTEAFF.

The genes are TRBV7-9 and TRBJ1-3, with no clear D. In germline, CDR1 is SEHNR, CDR2 FQNEAQ (reference sequence). The V end was cut by 1 base, the J end by 0 bases, with 4 bases between. This CDR3 has 14 residues. CDR3 sequence (DNA): TGTGCCAGCAGCTTAGTTCTCTCTGGAAACACCATATATTTT. Translated, it gives CASSLVLSGNTIYF.

The V gene is TRBV12-3 or TRBV12-4, the J gene TRBJ2-3, with unresolved D. V was cut by 7 bases and J by 5 bases, with 10 bases left in between. The CDR3 sequence is 12 residues long. The CDR3 here is CASNARGDTQYF. The CDR3 bases are TGTGCCAGCAACGCCAGAGGAGATACGCAGTATTTT.

The V and J genes are TRBV19 and TRBJ2-1; D gene uncertain. The CDR3 contains 14 residues. In germline, CDR1 is LNHDA, CDR2 SQIVND (reference sequence). V lost 7 bases and J lost 5, with 15 bases in between. In DNA, the CDR3 is TGTGCCAGTAATGACCGAGAATGGAACAATGAGCAGTTCTTC. It translates to CASNDREWNNEQFF.

This chain links TRBV30 with TRBJ2-4; D might be TRBD2 (5 bases). The CDR3 covers 16 residues. Per germline, CDR1 GTSNPN and CDR2 SVGIG (reference sequence). The V and J ends lost 2 bases and 1 base respectively, with 15 bases between them. The CDR3 DNA sequence: TGTGCCTGGAGTTTGCCGGGGTTGAAGGCCAAAAACATTCAGTACTTC. This encodes CAWSLPGLKAKNIQYF.

Written as DNA, the CDR3 is TGCAGCGTTGATGGCGGGAGGAACAATGAGCAGTTCTTC. It yields the protein CSVDGGRNNEQFF. The chain is built from TRBV29-1 and TRBJ2-1; 8 nucleotides match TRBD2. CDR1 SQVTM and CDR2 ANQGSEA come from the germline V gene. The length of the CDR3 is 13 residues. J gave up 5 bases and V 3 bases, and 3 bases lay outside the gene matches.

This clonotype was counted only a few times. The CDR3, as DNA: TGTGCCAGCAGCTTGGGACTGGCGCTGGAGCAGTACTTC. It is translated as CASSLGLALEQYF. The V gene is TRBV5-6, the J gene TRBJ2-7; D gene unclear. The CDR3 has 13 residues. Deletions cut 0 bases from V and 7 bases from J, with 11 bases between. CDR1 and CDR2 from the germline V gene are SGHDT and YYEEEE.

This clonotype has only a few counts. The CDR3 region has the DNA TGTGCCAGCAGTTGGGGGAGGGGGCCATACGAGCAGTACTTC. It specifies CASSWGRGPYEQYF. V and J are TRBV27 and TRBJ2-7, with D perhaps given as TRBD1 or TRBD2 (7 bases each). V gave up 4 bases and J gave up 4 bases, with 14 bases separating them. CDR1 is MNHEY and CDR2 is SMNVEV in the germline V gene (reference sequence). The CDR3 runs to 14 residues.

The rearrangement links TRBV7-9 to TRBJ2-6, with no clear D. This CDR3 has 17 residues. The V gene's germline CDR1 is SEHNR and CDR2 FQNEAQ (reference sequence). Trimming shortened V by 5 bases and J by 0 bases, and 14 bases separated the two germline ends. This CDR3 reads CASSRRTSASGANVLTF. In nucleotides, the CDR3 is TGTGCCAGCAGCCGACGTACATCGGCCTCTGGGGCCAACGTCCTGACTTTC.

This chain connects TRBV9 to TRBJ1-1, with D maybe TRBD1 (5 bases). Looked up from germline, CDR1 is SGDLS and CDR2 is YYNGEE. This CDR3 spans 12 amino acids. Trimming removed 0 bases at V and 8 bases at J, with 8 bases between. The CDR3 region is CASSVGTGEAFF. The CDR3 DNA reads as TGTGCCAGCAGCGTAGGCACAGGCGAAGCTTTCTTT.

The rearrangement links TRBV27 to TRBJ2-7, with 11 bases identical to TRBD2. CDR3 length: 14 amino acids. Germline trimming cut 5 bases from V and 9 bases from J; bases unmatched to any gene: 9. Per germline, CDR1 MNHEY and CDR2 SMNVEV (reference sequence). The CDR3: CASSQLAGAPLQYF. The CDR3 coding sequence is TGTGCCAGCAGTCAACTAGCGGGGGCCCCCTTGCAGTACTTC.

Written as DNA, the CDR3 is TGTGCCTGGAGTCACCGCCCCGGGGCGGGGATCTACGAGCAGTACTTC. As protein: CAWSHRPGAGIYEQYF. The chain recombines TRBV30 with TRBJ2-7; D possibly corresponds to TRBD2 (6 bases). Germline lookup yields CDR1 GTSNPN and CDR2 SVGIG (reference sequence). The CDR3 is made up of 16 amino acids. V was trimmed by 2 bases and J by 3 bases, leaving 20 bases between them.

The chain has TRBV7-9 and TRBJ2-1; unclear D gene. V gave up 9 bases and J gave up 2 bases, with 8 bases separating them. CDR3 length equals 12 residues. Germline-derived CDR1 and CDR2 are SEHNR and FQNEAQ (reference sequence). The CDR3, as DNA: TGTGCCAGTACTGGGACCTACAATGAGCAGTTCTTC. Its protein product is CASTGTYNEQFF.